Here is one TCR beta chain with its context. This clonotype was seen only a few times. What antigen it recognizes has not been identified. No base qualities exist here, and no much larger clone lies one base off it. Lymph node samples came from the axillary draining lymph nodes of breast cancer patients. Reading the germline V gene gives CDR1 MNHNS and CDR2 SASEGT. V is trimmed back by 6 bases and J by 6 bases, and the junction contains 3 bases that no gene match accounts for. Spanning cysteine to phenylalanine, the CDR3 consists of 14 amino acids. Only the CDR3 region is kept as DNA, spanning 42 bases read in frame from base 1. The data were obtained in a study of breast tumors, draining lymph nodes, adjacent tissues (TCRdb year 2016). Concerning the study at large: Breast cancer patients provided tumor, adjacent nontumor tissue and axillary lymph nodes, and the study compared the TCR beta repertoires across these three sources. The study aimed to assess the relationships and possible T-cell exchange between tumor, surrounding tissue and draining lymph node repertoires in human breast cancer.

Data came from an Illumina HiSeq 2000. TCR beta chain libraries were generated by multiplex PCR amplification. High-throughput sequencing was used to analyze the amplified TCR beta chain products. TCRdb reprocessed the public reads (quality trimming at Q25 with fastp, clone calling with MiXCR) and kept in-frame beta chains. Entries that share a CDR3 protein sequence are merged under the most common genes and DNA. The table for this sample lists about 180,000 distinct CDR3 sequences; roughly 30% of them were counted only once. Together, the top ten hold 3.5% to 4.5% of the sample. Broader findings and caveats from the paper: In luminal-like breast cancer, tumor and nontumor tissue repertoires resembled each other significantly more than in basal-like breast cancer. Tumors showed preferential V and J gene usage, and their T-cell repertoire diversity fell below that of lymph nodes yet above that of nontumor tissue. The conclusion that tumor T cells originate in lymph nodes was framed as consistent with a hypothesis rather than directly demonstrated. A scenario in which most tumor T cells derive from the lymph node and then expand within tumor tissue was judged to be consistent with the data.

This TCR was recovered from a female donor with breast cancer. Some clones in this sample may be carry-over from other donors' samples. The sequencing sample was made of axillary lymph node tissue. This chain joins TRBV6-1 to TRBJ2-2, and 11 junction bases match TRBD2. CDR3 region: CASSLAGGAGELFF. The nucleotides are TGTGCCAGCAGCCTAGCGGGGGGAGCCGGGGAGCTGTTTTTT.